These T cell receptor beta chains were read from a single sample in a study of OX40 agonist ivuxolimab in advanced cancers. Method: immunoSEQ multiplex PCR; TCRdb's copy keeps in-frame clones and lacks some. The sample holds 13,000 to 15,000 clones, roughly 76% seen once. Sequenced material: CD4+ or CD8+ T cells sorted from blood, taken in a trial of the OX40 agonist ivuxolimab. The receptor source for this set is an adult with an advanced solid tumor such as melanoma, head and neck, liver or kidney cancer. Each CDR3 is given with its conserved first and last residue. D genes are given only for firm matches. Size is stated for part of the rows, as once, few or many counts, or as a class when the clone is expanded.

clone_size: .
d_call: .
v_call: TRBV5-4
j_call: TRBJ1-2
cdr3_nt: TGTGCCAGCAGCCCCCTCGGACCGGAGAGCTACACCTTC
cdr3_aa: CASSPLGPESYTF

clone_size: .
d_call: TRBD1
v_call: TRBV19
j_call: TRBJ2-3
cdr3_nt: TGTGCCAGTAGTATGAGGGGTCAAACATACAGGGGAGCCGACTTCACAGATACGCAGTATTTT
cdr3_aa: CASSMRGQTYRGADFTDTQYF

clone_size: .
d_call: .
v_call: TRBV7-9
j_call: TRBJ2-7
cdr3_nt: TGTGCCAGCAGCCTCGGACGGACAGACGAGCAGTACTTC
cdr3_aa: CASSLGRTDEQYF

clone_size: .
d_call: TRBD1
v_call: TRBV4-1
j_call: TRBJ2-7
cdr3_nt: TGCGCCAGCAGCCTCGACAGGGCGAGAGGAAGCGAGCAGTACTTC
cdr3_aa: CASSLDRARGSEQYF

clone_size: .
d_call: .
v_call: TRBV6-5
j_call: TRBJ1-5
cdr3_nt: TGTGCCAGCGGATGGGGCCGCCTAGATCAGCCCCAGCATTTT
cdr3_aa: CASGWGRLDQPQHF

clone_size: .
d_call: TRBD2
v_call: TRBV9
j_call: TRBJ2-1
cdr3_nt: TGTGCCAGCAGCGGTGGGACTAGCGGGGTTTGGCATGAGCAGTTCTTC
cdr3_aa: CASSGGTSGVWHEQFF

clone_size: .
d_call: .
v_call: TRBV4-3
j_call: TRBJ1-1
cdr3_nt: TGCGCCAGCAGCCAAGGAAGTTTTAAAACTGAAGCTTTCTTT
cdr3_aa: CASSQGSFKTEAFF

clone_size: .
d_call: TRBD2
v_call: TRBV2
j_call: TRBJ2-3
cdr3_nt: TGTGCCAGCAGTTTTCCCCTAGCGGGGGGGCGAACAGATACGCAGTATTTT
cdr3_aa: CASSFPLAGGRTDTQYF

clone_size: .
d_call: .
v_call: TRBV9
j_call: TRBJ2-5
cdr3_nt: TGTGCCAGCAGCACGGGGGCTTTCCAAGAGACCCAGTACTTC
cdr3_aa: CASSTGAFQETQYF

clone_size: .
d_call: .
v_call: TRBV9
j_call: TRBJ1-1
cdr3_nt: TGTGCCAGCAGCGGATCCGGGACCGGCAGTGAAGCTTTCTTT
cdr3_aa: CASSGSGTGSEAFF

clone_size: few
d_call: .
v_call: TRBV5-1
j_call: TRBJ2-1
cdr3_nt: TGCGCCAGCAGCTTGGCCTTGGCTTCTCGGATCAATGAGCAGTTCTTC
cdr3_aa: CASSLALASRINEQFF

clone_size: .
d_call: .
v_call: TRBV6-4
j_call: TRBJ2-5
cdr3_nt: TGTGCCAGTACTCGGCGGGGCAGGGACCAAGAGACCCAGTACTTC
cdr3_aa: CASTRRGRDQETQYF

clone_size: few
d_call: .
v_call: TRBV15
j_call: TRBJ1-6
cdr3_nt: TGTGCCACCAGGCACAGAGATAATTCACCCCTCCACTTT
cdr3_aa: CATRHRDNSPLHF

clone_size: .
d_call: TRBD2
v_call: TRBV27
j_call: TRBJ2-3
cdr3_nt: TGTGCCAGCAGCCCAACAGCGGGGGGGCCAGATACGCAGTATTTT
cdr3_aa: CASSPTAGGPDTQYF

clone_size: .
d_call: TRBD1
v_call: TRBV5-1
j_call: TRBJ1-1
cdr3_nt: TGCGCCAGCAGCCTGACAGGGGATGAAGCTTTCTTT
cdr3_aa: CASSLTGDEAFF

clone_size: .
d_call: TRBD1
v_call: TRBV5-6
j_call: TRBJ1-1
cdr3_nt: TGTGCCAGCAGCATTTGGGACAGGCCCGTGTCATCTGAAGCTTTCTTT
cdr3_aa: CASSIWDRPVSSEAFF

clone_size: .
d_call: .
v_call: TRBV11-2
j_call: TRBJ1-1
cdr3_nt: TGTGCCAGCAGCTTAGACCTGGCGCACACTGAAGCTTTCTTT
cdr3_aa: CASSLDLAHTEAFF

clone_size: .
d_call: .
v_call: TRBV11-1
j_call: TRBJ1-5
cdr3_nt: TGTGCCAGCAGCCCCGACTTCGATCAGCCCCAGCATTTT
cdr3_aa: CASSPDFDQPQHF

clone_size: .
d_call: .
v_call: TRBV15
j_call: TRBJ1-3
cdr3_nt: TGTGCCACCAGCAGAGAATCAGGGTCTGGAAACACCATATATTTT
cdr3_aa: CATSRESGSGNTIYF

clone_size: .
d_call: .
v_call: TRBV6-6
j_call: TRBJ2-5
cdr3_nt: TGTGCCAGCAGTGACGAGTCGGAGACCCAGTACTTC
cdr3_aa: CASSDESETQYF

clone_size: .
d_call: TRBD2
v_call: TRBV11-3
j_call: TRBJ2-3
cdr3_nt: TGTGCCAGCAGCGCCGCGGTGAGACTAGCGGGGACAGATACGCAGTATTTT
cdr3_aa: CASSAAVRLAGTDTQYF

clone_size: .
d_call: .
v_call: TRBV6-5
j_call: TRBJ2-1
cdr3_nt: TGTGCCAGCAGTTACCGGGCCTTTGGGCCCAATGAGCAGTTCTTC
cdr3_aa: CASSYRAFGPNEQFF

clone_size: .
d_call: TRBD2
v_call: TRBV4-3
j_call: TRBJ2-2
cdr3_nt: TGCGCCAGCAGTCAACTAGCGGGGGGGCCTATGAGGGAGCTGTTTTTT
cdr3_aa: CASSQLAGGPMRELFF

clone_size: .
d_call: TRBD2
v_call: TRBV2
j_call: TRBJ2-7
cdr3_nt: TGTGCCAGCAGTGCGGGACTAGCGGGGAAGTACGAGCAGTACTTC
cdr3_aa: CASSAGLAGKYEQYF

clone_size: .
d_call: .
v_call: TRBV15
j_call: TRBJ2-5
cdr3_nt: TGTGCCACCGGATTTTTTGAGACCCAGTACTTC
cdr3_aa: CATGFFETQYF

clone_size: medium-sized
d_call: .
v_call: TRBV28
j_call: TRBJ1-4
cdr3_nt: TGTGCCAGCACTCCTTTTATGGCAACTAATGAAAAACTGTTTTTT
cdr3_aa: CASTPFMATNEKLFF

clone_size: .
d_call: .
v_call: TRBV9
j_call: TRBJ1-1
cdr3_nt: TGTGCCAGCAGTGTATACTATGAGAACACTGAAGCTTTCTTT
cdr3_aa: CASSVYYENTEAFF

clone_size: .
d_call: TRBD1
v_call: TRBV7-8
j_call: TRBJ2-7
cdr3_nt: TGTGCCAGCAGCCCCAAGGGTGGGACAGTGACCTCCTACGAGCAGTACTTC
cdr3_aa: CASSPKGGTVTSYEQYF

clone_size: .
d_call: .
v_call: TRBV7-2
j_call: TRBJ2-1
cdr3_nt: TGTGCCAGCAGCTTAGTCCCGCCTCAGACAGGAGGTCTCTGGGATGAGCAGTTCTTC
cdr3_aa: CASSLVPPQTGGLWDEQFF

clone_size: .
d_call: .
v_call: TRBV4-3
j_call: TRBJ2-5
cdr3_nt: TGCGCCAGCAGCCGGACGGCGAACCAAGAGACCCAGTACTTC
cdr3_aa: CASSRTANQETQYF

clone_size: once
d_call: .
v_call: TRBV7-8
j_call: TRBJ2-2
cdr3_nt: TGTGCCAGCAGCATCGGGACATACCTTAACACCGGGGAGCTGTTTTTT
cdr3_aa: CASSIGTYLNTGELFF

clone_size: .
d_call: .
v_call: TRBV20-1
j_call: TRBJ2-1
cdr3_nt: TGCAGTGCTAACTACTACAATGAGCAGTTCTTC
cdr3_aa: CSANYYNEQFF

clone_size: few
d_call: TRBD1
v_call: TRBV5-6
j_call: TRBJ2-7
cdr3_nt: TGTGCCAGCAGCTCATCCGGGACAGCTACCTACGAGCAGTACTTC
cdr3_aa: CASSSSGTATYEQYF

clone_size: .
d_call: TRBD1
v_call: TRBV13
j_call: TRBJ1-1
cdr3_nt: TGTGCCAGCAGCTTAAGGTGGGAACAAGGGACAGGGGACACTGAAGCTTTCTTT
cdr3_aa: CASSLRWEQGTGDTEAFF

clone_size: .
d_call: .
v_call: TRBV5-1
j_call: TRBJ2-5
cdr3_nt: TGCGCCAGCAGCTTGGAAAAAGGGGGGGCCAGGGAGACCCAGTACTTC
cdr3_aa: CASSLEKGGARETQYF

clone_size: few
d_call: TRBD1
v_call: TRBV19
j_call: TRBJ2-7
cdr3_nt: TGTGCCAGTAGTATCGATGTCCGGACAGGGAAGTACGAGCAGTACTTC
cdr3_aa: CASSIDVRTGKYEQYF

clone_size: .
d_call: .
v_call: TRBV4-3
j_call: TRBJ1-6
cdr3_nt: TGCGCCAGCAGCCAAGATCGACTATCGGGGGGTTCACCCCTCCACTTT
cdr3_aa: CASSQDRLSGGSPLHF

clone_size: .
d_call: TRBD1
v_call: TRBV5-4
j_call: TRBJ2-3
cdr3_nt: TGTGCCAGCAGCCCCGGGACAGGGGTAGCAGATACGCAGTATTTT
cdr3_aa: CASSPGTGVADTQYF

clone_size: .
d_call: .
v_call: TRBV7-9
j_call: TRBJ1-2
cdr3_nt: TGTGCCAGCAGCCCCCCCCGAGTAGCTCCCTACACCTTC
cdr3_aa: CASSPPRVAPYTF

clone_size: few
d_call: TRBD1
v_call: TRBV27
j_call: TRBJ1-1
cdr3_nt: TGTGCCAGCAGTTTATACAGGGGGGAGACTGAAGCTTTCTTT
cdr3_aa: CASSLYRGETEAFF

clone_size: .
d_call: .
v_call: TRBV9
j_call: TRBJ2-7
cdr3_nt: TGTGCCAGCAGCGTAGGGGCAGGGGCCCACGAGCAGTACTTC
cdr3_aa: CASSVGAGAHEQYF

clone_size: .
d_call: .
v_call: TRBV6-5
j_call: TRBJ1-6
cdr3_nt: TGTGCCAGCAGGATCGACACTAACACTTCACCCCTCCACTTT
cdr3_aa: CASRIDTNTSPLHF

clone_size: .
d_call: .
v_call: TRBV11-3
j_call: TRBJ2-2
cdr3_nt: TGTGCCAGCAGCTTAGATCGGGGCGGGGAGCTGTTTTTT
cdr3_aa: CASSLDRGGELFF

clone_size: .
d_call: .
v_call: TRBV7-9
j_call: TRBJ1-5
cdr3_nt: TGTGCCAGCAGCTTAGCACAGGGAGATCAGCCCCAGCATTTT
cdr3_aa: CASSLAQGDQPQHF

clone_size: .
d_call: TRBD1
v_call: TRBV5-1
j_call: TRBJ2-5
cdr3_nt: TGCGCCAGCAGCTTTTATCTCCGGGACAGGGGAGAAGAGACCCAGTACTTC
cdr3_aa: CASSFYLRDRGEETQYF

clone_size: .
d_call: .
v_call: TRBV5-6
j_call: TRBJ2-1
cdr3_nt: TGTGCCAGCAGCTTGTTCGAGGGAACCTACAATGAGCAGTTCTTC
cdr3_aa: CASSLFEGTYNEQFF

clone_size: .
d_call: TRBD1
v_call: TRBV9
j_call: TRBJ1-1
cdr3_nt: TGTGCCAGCACGAAGGGACAGTCCATGAACACTGAAGCTTTCTTT
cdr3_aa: CASTKGQSMNTEAFF

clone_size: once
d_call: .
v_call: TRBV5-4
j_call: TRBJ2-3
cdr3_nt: TGTGCCAGCAGCTTCAGGGAGAGGAGCACAGATACGCAGTATTTT
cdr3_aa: CASSFRERSTDTQYF

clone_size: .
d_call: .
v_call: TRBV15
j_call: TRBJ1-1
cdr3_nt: TGTGCCACCAGTTCCGTAGCTTTAGGGACTGAAGCTTTCTTT
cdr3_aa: CATSSVALGTEAFF

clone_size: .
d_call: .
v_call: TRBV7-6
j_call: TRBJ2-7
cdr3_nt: TGTGCCAGCAGCCCCCTTGTTCGGGGCAAGGACGAGCAGTACTTC
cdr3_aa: CASSPLVRGKDEQYF

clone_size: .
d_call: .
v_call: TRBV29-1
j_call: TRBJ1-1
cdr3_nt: TGCAGCGGTAGTAACACTGAAGCTTTCTTT
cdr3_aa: CSGSNTEAFF